This T cell receptor beta chain was sequenced in a study of T cells expressing NK-cell markers. For the study at large: Researchers got TCR beta repertoires out of sorted CD3+CD56+NKG2C+, CD3+CD56+NKG2C- and CD3+CD56-NKG2C+ T cells. Seven of the eight sequenced donors were classified as HCMV-seropositive, and one was classified as seronegative. Whole-study findings and limits: Dominant NKG2C+ clonotypes were found to form about 1.0-8% of CD8+ T cells in five to seven donors.

Scientists made TCR beta cDNA using 5'RACE template switching with UMIs. For each CDR3 protein, TCRdb gives one entry from its re-call of the 5' RACE reads, without DNA. The sample spans about 390,000 distinct CDR3 sequences; the ten largest clones claim about 10%. The germline V gene has CDR1 SNHLY and CDR2 FYNNEI. The CDR3 covers 14 residues. A note on this clonotype: The antigen remains unidentified.

Sample: blood T cells: a sorted CD56 or NKG2C T cell subset, CD4+ or CD8+ T cells, or bulk PBMC T cells (not recorded which). The sequence was collected from a woman aged 50 to 60 in good health. This rearrangement joins TRBV2 to TRBJ2-4; the TCRdb call, TRBD1, lacks DNA for checking. CDR3 region: CASQGQGVVGIQYF.